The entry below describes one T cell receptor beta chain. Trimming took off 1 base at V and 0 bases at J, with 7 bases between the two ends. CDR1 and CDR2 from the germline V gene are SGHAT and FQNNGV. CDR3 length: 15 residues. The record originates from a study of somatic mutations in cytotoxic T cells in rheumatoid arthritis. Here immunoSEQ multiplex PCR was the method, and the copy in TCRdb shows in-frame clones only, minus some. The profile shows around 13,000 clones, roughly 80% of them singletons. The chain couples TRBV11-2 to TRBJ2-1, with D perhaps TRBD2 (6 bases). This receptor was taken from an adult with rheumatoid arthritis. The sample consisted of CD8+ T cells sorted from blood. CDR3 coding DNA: TGTGCCAGCAGCTTAGGGGGGGTCTCCTACAATGAGCAGTTCTTC. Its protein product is CASSLGGVSYNEQFF.